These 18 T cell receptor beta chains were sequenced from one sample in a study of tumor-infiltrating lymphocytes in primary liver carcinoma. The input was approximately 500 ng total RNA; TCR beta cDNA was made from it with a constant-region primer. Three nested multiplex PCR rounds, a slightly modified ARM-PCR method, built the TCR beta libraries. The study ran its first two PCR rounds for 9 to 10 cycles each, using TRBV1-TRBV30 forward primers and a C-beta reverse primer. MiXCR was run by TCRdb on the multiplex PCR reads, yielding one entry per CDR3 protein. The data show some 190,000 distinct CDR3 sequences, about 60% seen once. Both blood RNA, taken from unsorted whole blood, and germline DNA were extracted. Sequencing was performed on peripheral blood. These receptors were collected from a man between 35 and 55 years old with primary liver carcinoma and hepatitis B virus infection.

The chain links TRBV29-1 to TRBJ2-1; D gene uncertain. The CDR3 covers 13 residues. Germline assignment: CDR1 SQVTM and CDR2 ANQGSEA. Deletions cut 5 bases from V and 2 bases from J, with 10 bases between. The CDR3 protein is CSVSPRAYNEQFF. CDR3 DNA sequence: TGCAGCGTTAGCCCAAGAGCCTACAATGAGCAGTTCTTC.

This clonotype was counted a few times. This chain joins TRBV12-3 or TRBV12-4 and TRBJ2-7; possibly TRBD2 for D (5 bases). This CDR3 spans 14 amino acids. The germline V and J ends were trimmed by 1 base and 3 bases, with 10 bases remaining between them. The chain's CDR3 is CASSLGTEVYEQYF. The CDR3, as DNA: TGTGCCAGCAGTTTAGGGACTGAGGTCTACGAGCAGTACTTC.

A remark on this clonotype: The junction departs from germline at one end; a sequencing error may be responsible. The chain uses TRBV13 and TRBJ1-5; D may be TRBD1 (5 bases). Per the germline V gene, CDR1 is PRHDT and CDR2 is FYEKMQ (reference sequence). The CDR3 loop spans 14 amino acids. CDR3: CASSLGRRDQSQHF. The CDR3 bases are TGTGCCAGCAGCTTAGGCCGCAGGGATCAGTCCCAGCATTTT.

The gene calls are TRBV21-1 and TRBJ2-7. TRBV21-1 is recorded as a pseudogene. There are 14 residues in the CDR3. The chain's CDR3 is CASILCGDPYEQYF. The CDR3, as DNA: TGTGCCAGCATATTATGTGGCGACCCCTACGAGCAGTACTTC.

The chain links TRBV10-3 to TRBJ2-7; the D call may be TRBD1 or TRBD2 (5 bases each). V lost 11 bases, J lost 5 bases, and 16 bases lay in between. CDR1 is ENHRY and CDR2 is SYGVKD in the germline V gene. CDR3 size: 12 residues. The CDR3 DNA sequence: TGTGCCGCCTTTAGCAGGGACCACGAGCAGTACTTC. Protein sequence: CAAFSRDHEQYF.

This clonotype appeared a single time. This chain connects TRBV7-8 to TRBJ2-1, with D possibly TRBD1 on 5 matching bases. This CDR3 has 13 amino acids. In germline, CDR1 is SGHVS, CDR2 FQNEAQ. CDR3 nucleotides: TGTGTCGGCGGCGGTTGGGGCTTAAATGAGCAGTTCTTC. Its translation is CVGGGWGLNEQFF.

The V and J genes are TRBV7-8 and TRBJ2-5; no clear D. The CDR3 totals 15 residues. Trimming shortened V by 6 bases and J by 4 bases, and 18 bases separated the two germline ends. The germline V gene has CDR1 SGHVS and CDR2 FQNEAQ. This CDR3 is CASSLTLGRAETQYF. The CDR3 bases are TGTGCCAGCAGTTTAACGCTAGGAAGGGCAGAGACCCAGTACTTC.

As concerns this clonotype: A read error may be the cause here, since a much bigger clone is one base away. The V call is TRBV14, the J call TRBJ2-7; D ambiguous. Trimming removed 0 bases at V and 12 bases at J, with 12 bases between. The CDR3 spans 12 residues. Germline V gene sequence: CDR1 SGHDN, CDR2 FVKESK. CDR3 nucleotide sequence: TGTGCCAGCAGCCAAGACGGAGCGAAGCGGTACTTC. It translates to CASSQDGAKRYF.

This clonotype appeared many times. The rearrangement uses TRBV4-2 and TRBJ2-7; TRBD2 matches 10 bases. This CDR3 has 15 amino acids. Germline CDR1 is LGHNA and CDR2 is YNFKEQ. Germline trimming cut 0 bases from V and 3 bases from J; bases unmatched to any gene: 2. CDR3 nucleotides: TGTGCCAGCAGCCAAGAGGCTAGCGGGAGCTACGAGCAGTACTTC. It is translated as CASSQEASGSYEQYF.

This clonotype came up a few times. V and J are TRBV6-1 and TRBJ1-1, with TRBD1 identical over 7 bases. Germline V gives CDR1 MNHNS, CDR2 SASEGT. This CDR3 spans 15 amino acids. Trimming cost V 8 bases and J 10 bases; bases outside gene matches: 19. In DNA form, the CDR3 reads TGTGCCAGCTCACGACCTACAGGGGCCGAAGAAGTAGCTTTCTTT. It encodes CASSRPTGAEEVAFF.

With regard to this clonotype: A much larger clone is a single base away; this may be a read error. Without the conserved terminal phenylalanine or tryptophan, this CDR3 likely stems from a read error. The CDR3 region has the DNA TGTGCCAGCAGCTTAGCCGTCGGGGGCTTAGAGACCCAGTACCTC. Its protein is CASSLAVGGLETQYL. This chain connects TRBV11-2 to TRBJ2-5; D tentatively reads TRBD1 or TRBD2 (6 bases each). Germline CDR1 reads SGHAT; CDR2 reads FQNNGV. The CDR3 runs 15 residues. Trimming took 1 base from V and 4 from J, leaving 13 bases between them.

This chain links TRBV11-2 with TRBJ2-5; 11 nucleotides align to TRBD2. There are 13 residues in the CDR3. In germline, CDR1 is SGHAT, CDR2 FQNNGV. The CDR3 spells CASTSGARETQYF. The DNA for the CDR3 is TGTGCTTCGACTAGCGGGGCCCGGGAGACCCAGTACTTC.

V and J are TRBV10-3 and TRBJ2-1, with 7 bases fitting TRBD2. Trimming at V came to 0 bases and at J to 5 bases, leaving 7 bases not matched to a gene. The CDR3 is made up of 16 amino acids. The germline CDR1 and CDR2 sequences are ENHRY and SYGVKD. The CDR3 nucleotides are TGTGCCATCAGTGAGTCGGGGGGGGAGGGAAACAATGAGCAGTTCTTC. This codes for CAISESGGEGNNEQFF.

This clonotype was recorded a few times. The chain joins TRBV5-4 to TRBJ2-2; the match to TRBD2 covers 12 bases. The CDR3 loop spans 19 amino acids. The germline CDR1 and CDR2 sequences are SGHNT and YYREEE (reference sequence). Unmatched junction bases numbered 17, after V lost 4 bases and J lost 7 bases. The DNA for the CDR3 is TGTGCCAGCAGCCCTAGACAGGGGGCAACTAGCGGGAGGCTCGGGGAGCTGTTTTTT. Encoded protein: CASSPRQGATSGRLGELFF.

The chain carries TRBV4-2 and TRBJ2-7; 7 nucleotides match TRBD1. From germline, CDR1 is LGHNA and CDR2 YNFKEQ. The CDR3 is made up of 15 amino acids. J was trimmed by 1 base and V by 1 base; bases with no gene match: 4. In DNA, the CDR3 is TGTGCCAGCAGCCAAGCGGGACAGTTATCCTACGAGCAGTACTTC. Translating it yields CASSQAGQLSYEQYF.

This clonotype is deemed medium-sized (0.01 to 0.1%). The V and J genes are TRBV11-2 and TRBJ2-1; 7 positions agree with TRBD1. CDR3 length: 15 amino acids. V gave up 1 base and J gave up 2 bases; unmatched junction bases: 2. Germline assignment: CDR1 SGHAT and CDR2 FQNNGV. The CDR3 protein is CASSLVTGAYNEQFF. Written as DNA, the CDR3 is TGTGCCAGCAGCTTAGTTACAGGGGCCTACAATGAGCAGTTCTTC.

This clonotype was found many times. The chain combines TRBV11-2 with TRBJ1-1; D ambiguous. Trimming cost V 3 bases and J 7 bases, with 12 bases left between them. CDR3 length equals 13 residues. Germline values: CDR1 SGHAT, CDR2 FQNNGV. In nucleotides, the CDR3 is TGTGCCAGCAGCTTTATAGGATATCTTGAAGCTTTCTTT. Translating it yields CASSFIGYLEAFF.

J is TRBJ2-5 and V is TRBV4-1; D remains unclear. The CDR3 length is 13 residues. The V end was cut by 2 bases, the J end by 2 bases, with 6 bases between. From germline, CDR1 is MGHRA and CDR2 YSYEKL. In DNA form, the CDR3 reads TGCGCCAGCAGCCAAAGACGGCAAGAGACCCAGTACTTC. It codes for CASSQRRQETQYF.